A selection of T cell receptor beta chains follows, all from one sample in a study of cytomegalovirus exposure and HLA in healthy donors. Using immunoSEQ multiplex PCR, the repertoire was profiled, and TCRdb retains in-frame clones only, with some absent. Of about 99,000 clones in the sample, roughly three quarters are singletons; the top ten hold roughly 4%. Sequences were obtained from PBMCs. The source of these receptors is a man aged 50-60 years in good health and CMV-seropositive. Both conserved end residues are trimmed from each CDR3.

j_gene | v_gene | CDR3aa
TRBJ2-2 | TRBV19 | ASSTSGGETGELF
TRBJ2-7 | TRBV5-4 | ASRDGTAYEQY
TRBJ2-7 | TRBV7-9 | ASSQEEGGSGEQY
TRBJ2-3 | TRBV7-2 | ASSSGETDTQY
TRBJ2-7 | TRBV4-3 | ASSQDRVDRHEQY
TRBJ2-2 | TRBV5-1 | ASSSLAGHGGELF
TRBJ1-1 | TRBV27 | ASSSYYGRRVTEAF
TRBJ2-5 | TRBV7-9 | ASSLAGPPETQY
TRBJ1-4 | TRBV7-9 | ASSQGALNEKLF
TRBJ2-5 | TRBV25-1 | ASSELAGPQAQETQY
TRBJ2-6 | TRBV6-5 | ASSYGRNSGANVLT
TRBJ2-7 | TRBV11-3 | ASSLAGKTYEQY
TRBJ2-1 | TRBV6-5 | ASRTGLATNEQF
TRBJ2-1 | TRBV9 | ASSVESNLDSYNEQF
TRBJ2-7 | TRBV28 | ASSFNRGPYEQY
TRBJ2-5 | TRBV28 | ASSTDSGRETQY
TRBJ1-6 | TRBV28 | ASTLSTGSYNSPLH